This T cell receptor (beta chain) is from a study of control samples from healthy donors and cancer patients. This CDR3 region has 11 residues. V lost 6 bases to trimming and J lost 5 bases, with 7 bases between them. Germline CDR1 and CDR2: DFQATT and SNEGSKA (reference sequence). Profiled with immunoSEQ multiplex PCR; TCRdb holds only in-frame clones, not every one. The table lists approximately 100,000 clones, roughly 91% of them singletons, with under 10% in the top ten. The clonotype comes from a man under 40 in good health. The specimen sequenced was blood. The chain links TRBV20-1 to TRBJ1-4; D remains ambiguous. CDR3 bases: TGCAGTGCGGGCAGCAATGAAAAACTGTTTTTT. Its translation: CSAGSNEKLFF.